This T cell receptor (beta chain) originates from a study of Ad26.COV2.S vaccination and SARS-CoV-2 variants. Study background: It was the COV1001 Ad26.COV2.S trial arm that included the donor. Once or twice, 56 days apart, Ad26.COV2.S was delivered intramuscularly.

Documented treatment: roughly 19 received Ad26.COV2.S at low or high dose, single or two shots; 5 received placebo; per-sample allocation not given. Sample collection was performed on day 63 after the first vaccine or placebo injection. Donation came from an adult in Boston who was aged 18-55 years. Sequencing was performed with immunoSEQ multiplex PCR; in TCRdb, only in-frame clones are kept and a portion is missing. Among about 380,000 clones listed, approximately 83% were seen once. Germline-derived CDR1 and CDR2 are DFQATT and SNEGSKA (reference sequence). This CDR3 has 15 residues. J gave up 7 bases and V 3 bases, and 13 bases lay outside the gene matches.

The gene calls are TRBV20-1 and TRBJ1-2; 8 bases are shared with TRBD1. This clonotype was sampled from a person between 18 and 65 years old who received the Ad26.COV2.S COVID-19 vaccine or a placebo. This sample comprised peripheral blood, obtained in a trial of Ad26.COV2.S vaccine versus placebo. As DNA, the CDR3 is TGCAGTGCTAGTCGGCAGGGGGCGCCAAGTCTTGGCTACACCTTC. This codes for CSASRQGAPSLGYTF.